This is a list of T cell receptor beta chains from one sample in a study of monozygotic twins with inflammatory bowel disease. TCRdb reprocessed the 5' RACE reads and stores each CDR3 protein as one record, lacking DNA. The sample shows around 410,000 distinct CDR3 sequences, and 2% to 3% sits with its ten largest clones. Sample: blood. All receptors come from a human donor with ulcerative colitis or Crohn's disease, or a healthy co-twin of an affected twin (not recorded which). Each CDR3 is given with its conserved first and last residue.

cdr3_length	v_call	j_call	cdr3_aa
16	TRBV15	TRBJ2-1	CATSRLAGGPNNEQSF
13	TRBV7-6	TRBJ2-6	CASSGSGANVLTF
15	TRBV10-1	TRBJ2-2	CASSNTGGNTGELFF
15	TRBV6-1	TRBJ2-1	CASSKTRVIRNEQFF
16	TRBV7-6	TRBJ2-2	CASSQDRDGDTGELFF
16	TRBV6-2/TRBV6-3	TRBJ2-5	CASSYPDRGLQETQYF
15	TRBV9	TRBJ2-7	CASSGTDRDNGEQYF
13	TRBV4-2	TRBJ1-6	CASSQDLDSPLHF
12	TRBV20-1	TRBJ1-5	CSARTGSQPQHF
17	TRBV10-3	TRBJ2-1	CAISGLPSGKSYNEQFF
15	TRBV4-3	TRBJ1-4	CASSQERGRLEKLFF
16	TRBV18	TRBJ2-1	CASSFTRDRVHNEQFF
12	TRBV20-1	TRBJ1-2	CSARVTNYGYTF
14	TRBV5-1	TRBJ1-4	CASSLTGINEKLFF
16	TRBV6-1	TRBJ1-5	CASSSDPPIVGQPQHF
13	TRBV27	TRBJ1-2	CASSLLTGNGYTF
15	TRBV3-1	TRBJ2-2	CASSQDRATSGELFF
13	TRBV4-1	TRBJ1-4	CASSQARTEKLFF
17	TRBV18	TRBJ2-1	CASSPPLGLAGVNEQFF
13	TRBV18	TRBJ1-1	CASSPDRAKEAFF
16	TRBV5-1	TRBJ1-1	CASSPKTPGGGTEAFF
15	TRBV1	TRBJ1-2	CTSSHAPRDIYGYTF
13	TRBV15	TRBJ1-4	CATSQGISEKLFF
16	TRBV9	TRBJ2-5	CASSVGSATPQETQYF
16	TRBV5-1	TRBJ2-4	CASSPLRTGIENIQYF
14	TRBV12-3/TRBV12-4	TRBJ1-1	CASSQYTMNTEAFF
16	TRBV20-1	TRBJ2-3	CSAVGGAAHRSGTQYF
15	TRBV7-8	TRBJ1-5	CASSPGVQSNQPQHF
14	TRBV3-1	TRBJ1-1	CASSQDLRRGEAFF
12	TRBV27	TRBJ1-2	CASSDNRVRYTF
11	TRBV9	TRBJ2-2	CASSASRELFF
18	TRBV6-5	TRBJ2-7	CASSFLPRGAGFAYEQYF
14	TRBV3-1	TRBJ2-2	CASSPDRAPGELFF
18	TRBV11-2	TRBJ2-2	CASRSRGSGREYTGELFF
17	TRBV18	TRBJ2-7	CASSLAGPSPLTYEQYF
14	TRBV7-2	TRBJ2-3	CASSPVGVADTQYF
12	TRBV28	TRBJ2-1	CASTRGINEQFF
15	TRBV19	TRBJ2-3	CASSLNPRMVDTQYF
15	TRBV5-1	TRBJ1-1	CASSTWTGHNTEAFF
16	TRBV7-2	TRBJ2-5	CASSLVSAGSSETQYF